The next 2 T cell receptor beta chains were all read from a single sample in a study of shared clonotypes between healthy human individuals. Here immunoSEQ multiplex PCR was the method, and the copy in TCRdb shows in-frame clones only, minus some. The data contain about 2.4 million clones, around 94% of them singletons. The sequencing input was naive CD4+ T cells sorted from blood. Subset: CD45RA+ positively selected. Source of these receptors: a man aged 18 to 30 in good health.

The chain joins TRBV4-1 to TRBJ2-1; D uncertain. From germline, CDR1 is MGHRA and CDR2 YSYEKL. This CDR3 spans 14 amino acids. V gave up 1 base and J gave up 5 bases, with 9 bases separating them. The CDR3: CASSQVGQNNEQFF. CDR3 DNA: TGCGCCAGCAGCCAAGTAGGGCAGAACAATGAGCAGTTCTTC.

The chain is built from TRBV14 and TRBJ2-1; D may be TRBD2 (5 bases). With 8 bases removed from V and 1 base from J, the gap between germline ends came to 6 bases. This CDR3 spans 12 amino acids. Germline CDR1 reads SGHDN; CDR2 reads FVKESK. In DNA, the CDR3 is TGTGCCAGCGGGAGTTCCTACAATGAGCAGTTCTTC. Protein: CASGSSYNEQFF.